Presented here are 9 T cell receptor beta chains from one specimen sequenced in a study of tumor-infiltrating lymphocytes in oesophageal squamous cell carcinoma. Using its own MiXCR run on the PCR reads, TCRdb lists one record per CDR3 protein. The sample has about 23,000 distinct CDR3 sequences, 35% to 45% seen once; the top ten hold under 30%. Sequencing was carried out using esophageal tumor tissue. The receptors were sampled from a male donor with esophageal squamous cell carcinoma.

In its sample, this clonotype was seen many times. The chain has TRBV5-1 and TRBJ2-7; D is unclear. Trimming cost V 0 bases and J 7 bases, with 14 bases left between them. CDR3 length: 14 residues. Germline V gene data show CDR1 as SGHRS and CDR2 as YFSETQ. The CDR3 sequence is CASSLGPSSREQYF. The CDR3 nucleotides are TGCGCCAGCAGCTTGGGGCCCTCCTCGCGGGAGCAGTACTTC.

The CDR3 region has the DNA TGTGCCAGCAGCCTAGACCTAGAGTTAGATGAGCAGTTCTTC. Amino acid sequence: CASSLDLELDEQFF. The rearrangement links TRBV7-4 to TRBJ2-1; D call uncertain. Between the trimmed V and J ends, which lost 5 bases and 8 bases, there was a span of 16 bases. CDR3 length: 14 amino acids. Looked up from germline, CDR1 is SGHVT and CDR2 is SQSDAQ.

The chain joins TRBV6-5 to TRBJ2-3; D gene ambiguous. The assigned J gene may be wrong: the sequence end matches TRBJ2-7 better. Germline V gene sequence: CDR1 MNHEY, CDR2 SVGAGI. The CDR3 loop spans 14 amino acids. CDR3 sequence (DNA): TGTGCCAGCGGTACAGTGTTCCGTTCCTACGAGCAGTACTTC. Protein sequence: CASGTVFRSYEQYF.

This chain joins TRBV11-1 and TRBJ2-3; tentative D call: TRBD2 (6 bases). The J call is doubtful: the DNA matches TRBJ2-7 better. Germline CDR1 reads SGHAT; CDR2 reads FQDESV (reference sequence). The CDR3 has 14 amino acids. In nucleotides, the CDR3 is TGTGCCAGCAGCTTATTATTGGGGGGCTACGAGCAGTACTTC. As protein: CASSLLLGGYEQYF.

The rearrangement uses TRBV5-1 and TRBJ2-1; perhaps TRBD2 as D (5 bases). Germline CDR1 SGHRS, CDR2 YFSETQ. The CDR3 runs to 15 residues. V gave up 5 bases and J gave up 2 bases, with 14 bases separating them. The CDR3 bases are TGCGCCAGCAGTAGTAGCGAACGCCCCTACAATGAGCAGTTCTTC. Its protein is CASSSSERPYNEQFF.

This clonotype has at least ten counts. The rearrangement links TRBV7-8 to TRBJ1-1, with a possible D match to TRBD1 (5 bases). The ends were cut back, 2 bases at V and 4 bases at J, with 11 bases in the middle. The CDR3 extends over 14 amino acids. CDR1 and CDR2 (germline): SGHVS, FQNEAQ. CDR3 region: CASSLKGVSTEAFF. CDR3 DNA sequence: TGTGCCAGCAGCTTAAAAGGGGTTTCCACTGAAGCTTTCTTT.

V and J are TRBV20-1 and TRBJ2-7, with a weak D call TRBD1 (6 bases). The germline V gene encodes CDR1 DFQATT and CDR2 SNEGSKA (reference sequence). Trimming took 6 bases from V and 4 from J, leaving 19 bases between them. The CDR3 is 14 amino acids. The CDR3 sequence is CSAADTGMGYEQYF. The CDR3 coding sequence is TGCAGTGCCGCGGATACAGGGATGGGATACGAGCAGTACTTC.

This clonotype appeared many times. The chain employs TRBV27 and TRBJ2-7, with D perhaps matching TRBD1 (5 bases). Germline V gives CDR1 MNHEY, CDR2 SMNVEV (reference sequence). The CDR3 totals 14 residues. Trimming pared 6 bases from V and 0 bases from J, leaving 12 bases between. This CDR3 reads CASRPDITSYEQYF. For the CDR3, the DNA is TGTGCCAGCAGGCCGGACATTACCTCCTACGAGCAGTACTTC.

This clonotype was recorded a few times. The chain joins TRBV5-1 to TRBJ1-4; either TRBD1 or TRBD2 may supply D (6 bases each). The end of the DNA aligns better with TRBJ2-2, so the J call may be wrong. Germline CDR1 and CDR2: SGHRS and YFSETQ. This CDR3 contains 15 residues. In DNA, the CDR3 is TGCGCCAGCAGCTACGGGGGCGCGAACACCGGGGAGCTGTTTTTT. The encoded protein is CASSYGGANTGELFF.